These 20 T cell receptor beta chains originate from one sample sequenced in a study of technical replicates of blood from four donors. Clones were sequenced by immunoSEQ multiplex PCR, and TCRdb holds only the in-frame ones, with some missing. The sample has nearly 95,000 clones, less than 96% seen once; the top ten hold roughly 0.36%. Sequenced sample: T cells isolated from PBMCs. The receptors originated from a human donor in good health.

J is TRBJ2-3 and V is TRBV2, with TRBD2 identical over 8 bases. CDR1 and CDR2 from the germline V gene are SNHLY and FYNNEI. V trimming: 7 bases; J trimming: 1 base; junction bases outside the gene matches: 7. The CDR3 runs to 15 residues. CDR3 amino acids: CASTEREYGTDTQYF. The CDR3 DNA reads as TGTGCCAGCACGGAGCGGGAGTATGGCACAGATACGCAGTATTTT.

This clone was seen only a few times. The rearrangement uses TRBV7-9 and TRBJ2-1, with D tentatively TRBD2 (6 bases). The CDR3 length is 16 residues. Trimming shortened V by 6 bases and J by 0 bases, and 15 bases separated the two germline ends. Germline V gene sequence: CDR1 SEHNR, CDR2 FQNEAQ (reference sequence). CDR3 nucleotides: TGTGCCAGCAGTCCTTTATTAGCGGTCTCCTACAATGAGCAGTTCTTC. As protein: CASSPLLAVSYNEQFF.

The sample holds one count of this clone. The genes are TRBV5-4 and TRBJ2-7; TRBD2 matches 11 bases. There are 15 residues in the CDR3. Germline V gives CDR1 SGHNT, CDR2 YYREEE (reference sequence). J gave up 0 bases and V 2 bases, and 1 base lay outside the gene matches. CDR3 loop: CASSFGLAGSYEQYF. In DNA form, the CDR3 reads TGTGCCAGCAGCTTCGGACTAGCGGGCTCCTACGAGCAGTACTTC.

This clone showed up just once. The chain combines TRBV9 with TRBJ2-7; 10 bases are a match to TRBD2. V lost 4 bases to trimming and J lost 2 bases; unmatched junction nucleotides: 3. The length of the CDR3 is 14 residues. Germline loops: CDR1 SGDLS, CDR2 YYNGEE. In DNA, the CDR3 is TGTGCCAGCAGCCCGAGCGGGAGGGCCTACGAGCAGTACTTC. Translated: CASSPSGRAYEQYF.

CDR3 DNA sequence: TGTGCCAGCAGCCCTCCACGGGGGGGAATCCAAGAGACCCAGTACTTC. It specifies CASSPPRGGIQETQYF. The chain employs TRBV11-2 and TRBJ2-5; 8 bases line up with TRBD2. V gave up 5 bases and J gave up 1 base; unmatched junction bases: 9. The CDR3 consists of 16 residues. Per germline, CDR1 SGHAT and CDR2 FQNNGV.

V and J are TRBV5-5 and TRBJ2-7; the D gene is possibly TRBD1 (6 bases). Germline V lookup: CDR1 SGHKS, CDR2 YYEKEE (reference sequence). V gave up 4 bases and J gave up 1 base, with 12 bases separating them. The CDR3 has 14 residues. The chain's CDR3 is CASSAEQGSYEQYF. The CDR3 DNA is TGTGCCAGCAGCGCGGAACAGGGATCCTACGAGCAGTACTTC.

CDR3 sequence: CASRSGQGHYEQYF. In DNA form, the CDR3 reads TGTGCCAGTAGGAGTGGACAGGGACATTACGAGCAGTACTTC. This rearrangement joins TRBV19 to TRBJ2-7, with TRBD1 matching over 8 bases. The ends lost 6 bases at V and 4 bases at J; junction bases unmatched: 8. The CDR3 extends over 14 amino acids. Looked up from germline, CDR1 is LNHDA and CDR2 is SQIVND (reference sequence).

This clone was detected only once. The chain combines TRBV28 with TRBJ1-5; D may be TRBD1 (5 bases). The V gene's germline CDR1 is MDHEN and CDR2 SYDVKM. The V gene lost 3 bases and the J gene lost 4 bases, with 10 bases spanning the gap. The CDR3 extends over 14 amino acids. The CDR3 loop is CASSFVTANQPQHF. For the CDR3, the DNA is TGTGCCAGCAGTTTCGTGACAGCAAATCAGCCCCAGCATTTT.

CDR3 nucleotide sequence: TGTGCCAGCAGCCCCAGACTAGCGGGAGTGCAGTTCTTC. Protein product: CASSPRLAGVQFF. V usage is TRBV14 and J usage is TRBJ2-1; 12 positions match TRBD2. From germline, CDR1 is SGHDN and CDR2 FVKESK. J gave up 12 bases and V 4 bases, and 4 bases lay outside the gene matches. The CDR3 has 13 residues.

The V gene is TRBV9, the J gene TRBJ2-1, with 10 bases aligning to TRBD2. Germline lookup yields CDR1 SGDLS and CDR2 YYNGEE. The trim removed 5 bases at V and 3 bases at J, leaving 2 bases unmatched. This CDR3 is built from 14 residues. The CDR3 DNA reads TGTGCCAGCAGTCTAGCGGGGGACTACAATGAGCAGTTCTTC. Translating it yields CASSLAGDYNEQFF.

The chain combines TRBV4-1 with TRBJ2-2; 9 nucleotides line up with TRBD2. The CDR3 length is 18 residues. Trimming at V came to 2 bases and at J to 1 base, leaving 8 bases not matched to a gene. In germline, CDR1 is MGHRA, CDR2 YSYEKL. The CDR3 DNA reads as TGCGCCAGCAGCCAACAAACTCGACTAGCGGAGAACACCGGGGAGCTGTTTTTT. Residues: CASSQQTRLAENTGELFF.

The genes are TRBV5-6 and TRBJ2-7; perhaps TRBD2 as D (5 bases). The CDR3 contains 14 residues. The germline V gene encodes CDR1 SGHDT and CDR2 YYEEEE. V was trimmed by 2 bases and J by 0 bases, leaving 9 bases between them. CDR3 sequence (DNA): TGTGCCAGCAGCTTCCCTGGGAGCTCCTACGAGCAGTACTTC. Translating it yields CASSFPGSSYEQYF.

This sequence joins TRBV28 and TRBJ1-2, with D unclear. Trimming removed 7 bases at V and 4 bases at J, with 25 bases between. This CDR3 contains 17 residues. The germline V gene has CDR1 MDHEN and CDR2 SYDVKM. CDR3 coding DNA: TGTGCCAGCATTACGGAACACGAAGAGTCCAGGCGCTATGGCTACACCTTC. Amino acid sequence: CASITEHEESRRYGYTF.

The count of this clone is one. The chain recombines TRBV7-9 with TRBJ2-7; the match to TRBD2 covers 8 bases. CDR1 is SEHNR, CDR2 FQNEAQ, per germline (reference sequence). The CDR3 runs 15 residues. V dropped 4 bases and J dropped 4; count of bases not matched to a gene: 9. The CDR3 region has the DNA TGTGCCAGCAGCTCGGCCGGGGGGGCTGAATACGAGCAGTACTTC. Its translation is CASSSAGGAEYEQYF. Drawing the rest from reference TRBV7-9 and TRBJ2-7, the complete variable domain is DTGVSQNPRHKITKRGQNVTFRCDPISEHNRLYWYRQTLGQGPEFLTYFQNEAQLEKSRLLSDRFSAERPKGSFSTLEIQRTEQGDSAMYLCASSSAGGAEYEQYFGPGTRLTVT.

This chain links TRBV6-5 with TRBJ2-5; 9 bases map to TRBD1. Germline V gene data show CDR1 as MNHEY and CDR2 as SVGAGI. This CDR3 contains 14 residues. The V gene end was trimmed by 3 bases and the J gene end by 5 bases; junction bases not matched to a gene: 4. In DNA form, the CDR3 reads TGTGCCAGCAGTTATGACAGGGGGTGGGAGACCCAGTACTTC. Translation gives CASSYDRGWETQYF.

The chain recombines TRBV23-1 with TRBJ2-7; TRBD1 aligns across 8 bases. TRBV23-1 is placed among ORFs of uncertain function. J lost 5 bases, V lost 3 bases, and 3 bases had no gene match. CDR3 length: 13 amino acids. DNA of the CDR3: TGCGCCAGCAGTCAGGGGACAGGTAACGAGCAGTACTTC. This gives the protein CASSQGTGNEQYF.

The rearrangement joins TRBV5-1 to TRBJ2-7; 7 nucleotides agree with TRBD1. The V gene's germline CDR1 is SGHRS and CDR2 YFSETQ. With V trimmed by 4 bases and J by 3 bases, 10 bases remained unmatched. The CDR3 runs to 15 residues. CDR3 bases: TGCGCCAGCAGCCCCTCTCTGACAGGGCACTACGAGCAGTACTTC. Protein product: CASSPSLTGHYEQYF.

The chain couples TRBV10-3 to TRBJ1-5; 7 bases fit TRBD1. Germline V gives CDR1 ENHRY, CDR2 SYGVKD. After removal of 6 bases from V and 6 bases from J, the junction contained 8 bases not matched to a gene. The CDR3 runs 14 residues. The CDR3 spells CAISPRQGVQPQHF. In nucleotides, the CDR3 is TGTGCCATCAGCCCTAGGCAGGGGGTTCAGCCCCAGCATTTT.

The rearrangement links TRBV20-1 to TRBJ2-3, with D unclear. This CDR3 has 8 amino acids. The germline V gene has CDR1 DFQATT and CDR2 SNEGSKA (reference sequence). The CDR3 region has the DNA TGCAGCACAGATACGCAGTATTTT. It translates to CSTDTQYF.

The chain is built from TRBV28 and TRBJ1-1; a weak D match, TRBD1 (5 bases). Deletions cut 2 bases from V and 12 bases from J, with 16 bases between. Germline V gene sequence: CDR1 MDHEN, CDR2 SYDVKM. The CDR3 is made up of 13 amino acids. CDR3 sequence reads: CASSLVQAQNPFF. CDR3 sequence (DNA): TGTGCCAGCAGTTTAGTACAGGCCCAAAACCCTTTCTTT. Full variable domain (outside the CDR3, taken from reference TRBV28 and TRBJ1-1): DVKVTQSSRYLVKRTGEKVFLECVQDMDHENMFWYRQDPGLGLRLIYFSYDVKMKEKGDIPEGYSVSREKKERFSLILESASTNQTSMYLCASSLVQAQNPFFGQGTRLTVV.